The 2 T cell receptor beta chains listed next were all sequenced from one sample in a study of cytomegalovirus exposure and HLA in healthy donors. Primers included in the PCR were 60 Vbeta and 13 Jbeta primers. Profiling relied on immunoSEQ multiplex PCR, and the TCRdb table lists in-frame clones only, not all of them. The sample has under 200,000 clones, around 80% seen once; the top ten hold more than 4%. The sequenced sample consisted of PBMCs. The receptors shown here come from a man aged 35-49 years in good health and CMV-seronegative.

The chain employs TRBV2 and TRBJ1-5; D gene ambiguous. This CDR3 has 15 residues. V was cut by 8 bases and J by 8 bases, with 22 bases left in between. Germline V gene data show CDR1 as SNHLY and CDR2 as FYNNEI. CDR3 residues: CASGTGSPRFKPQHF. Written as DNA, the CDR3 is TGTGCCAGCGGTACCGGGTCGCCACGTTTTAAGCCCCAGCATTTT.

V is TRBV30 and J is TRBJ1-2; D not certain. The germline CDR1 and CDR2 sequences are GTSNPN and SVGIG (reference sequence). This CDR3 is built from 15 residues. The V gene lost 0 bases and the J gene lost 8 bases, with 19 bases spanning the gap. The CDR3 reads CAWSVHEGTVLGYTF. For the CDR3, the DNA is TGTGCCTGGAGTGTACACGAGGGAACAGTGTTAGGCTACACCTTC.